Shown below are 26 T cell receptor beta chains from a single sample sequenced in a study of T cell clonality in common variable immunodeficiency. Profiled with immunoSEQ multiplex PCR; TCRdb holds only in-frame clones, not every one. The sample contains 50,000 to 60,000 clones, none occurring once; 2% to 2.5% lies in the top ten. Sequencing input: peripheral blood mononuclear cells. The receptors were gathered from a person between 18 and 75 years old in good health.

This clone was seen ten or more times. Read data end 3 residues before the CDR3 end; the end is taken from the germline J gene. The chain combines TRBV7-9 with TRBJ1-4, with 9 nucleotides matching TRBD1. There are 15 residues in the CDR3. Germline assignment: CDR1 SEHNR and CDR2 FQNEAQ (reference sequence). With 5 bases clipped from V and 6 bases from J, the junction kept 7 bases outside the gene matches. Here the CDR3 reads CASSRSGQGDEKLFF. CDR3 DNA (partial): TGTGCCAGCAGCCGCTCGGGACAGGGAGATGAAAAA.

This clone was picked up many times. The read ends 3 residues before the CDR3 terminus; that terminus is restored from the germline J gene. This chain joins TRBV13 and TRBJ2-7; tentatively, D is TRBD1 or TRBD2 (5 bases each). This CDR3 comprises 18 residues. In germline, CDR1 is PRHDT, CDR2 FYEKMQ (reference sequence). Trimming removed 3 bases at V and 5 bases at J, with 26 bases between. The sequenced part of the CDR3 DNA is TGTGCCAGCAGCTTTGGAAGGGGAGTACGGAAGAGTTCAAACGAG. The encoded protein is CASSFGRGVRKSSNE. The full CDR3 sequence reads CASSFGRGVRKSSNEQYF.

This clone was seen at least ten times. The CDR3 is cut off 3 residues early in the read; its end comes from the germline J gene. The chain couples TRBV29-1 to TRBJ1-1; TRBD1 is a possible D gene (5 bases). The CDR3 is made up of 13 amino acids. V shed 3 bases and J shed 3 bases, with 11 bases lying between them. Per the germline V gene, CDR1 is SQVTM and CDR2 is ANQGSEA. The CDR3 spells CSVDDSLYTEAFF. Incomplete CDR3 DNA: TGCAGCGTTGACGACAGCTTATACACTGAA.

This clone was recorded at least ten times. The read comes to an end 3 residues before the CDR3 does, leaving the germline J gene to fill in the end. This chain connects TRBV20-1 to TRBJ2-5; TRBD2 agrees at 8 bases. The length of the CDR3 is 19 residues. Germline V gene sequence: CDR1 DFQATT, CDR2 SNEGSKA (reference sequence). The V and J ends lost 0 bases and 4 bases, in that order; junction bases with no gene match: 19. The CDR3 spells CSARDYGTRGPSDGETQYF. The CDR3 bases that were read are TGCAGTGCTAGAGATTATGGGACTAGAGGCCCCTCAGACGGAGAGACC.

In its sample, this clone was seen many times. The CDR3 extends 3 residues past the end of the read, so its final part is completed from the germline J gene. The chain carries TRBV5-1 and TRBJ1-2; a possible D gene is TRBD1 (5 bases). This CDR3 is built from 11 residues. Germline CDR1 is SGHRS and CDR2 is YFSETQ. Incomplete CDR3 DNA: TGCGCCAGCAGCTCGGGGACTGAC. This translates into CASSSGTD. The whole CDR3 sequence reads CASSSGTDYTF.

Comment on this clone: The read stops 3 residues short of the end of the CDR3; the missing end is completed from the germline J gene. The J gene is TRBJ2-7, the V gene TRBV5-8, with 8 bases matching TRBD2. Trimming removed 5 bases from V and 6 bases from J; junction bases left unmatched: 13. CDR3 length: 15 amino acids. CDR1 is SGHTS and CDR2 is YDEGEE in the germline V gene. CDR3 bases read: TGTGCCAGCAGATTTATGCTAGCGGGTTTCTCCGAG. This sequence encodes CASRFMLAGFSE. The whole CDR3 protein reads CASRFMLAGFSEQYF.

About this clone: The read halts 3 residues ahead of the CDR3 end, with the missing end drawn from the germline J gene. The chain joins TRBV19 to TRBJ1-4, with D tentatively TRBD1 (5 bases). The CDR3 runs 16 residues. The V end was cut by 4 bases, the J end by 7 bases, with 19 bases between. Looked up from germline, CDR1 is LNHDA and CDR2 is SQIVND (reference sequence). The CDR3 spells CASSTRSRGTAEKLFF. The sequenced part of the CDR3 DNA is TGTGCCAGTAGTACCCGGTCGAGGGGCACCGCTGAAAAA.

The table lists this clone with many counts. The read terminates 3 residues before the CDR3 end, so the remaining end is supplied by the germline J gene. This chain uses TRBV28 with TRBJ2-3; 7 nucleotides match TRBD2. V shed 5 bases and J 1 base; nucleotides not matched to a gene: 6. Germline assignment: CDR1 MDHEN and CDR2 SYDVKM. This CDR3 contains 15 residues. Partial CDR3 DNA: TGTGCCAGCAGTCCGTCCCTAGCGGGCACAGATACG. Translation: CASSPSLAGTDT. The CDR3 in full is CASSPSLAGTDTQYF.

As regards this clone: The CDR3 is cut off 3 residues early in the read; its end comes from the germline J gene. The chain employs TRBV7-9 and TRBJ1-1; D uncertain. Germline V gives CDR1 SEHNR, CDR2 FQNEAQ (reference sequence). Trimming shortened V by 3 bases and J by 3 bases, and 11 bases separated the two germline ends. CDR3 length equals 14 residues. The part of the CDR3 DNA that was read is TGTGCCAGCAGCTTGGCCCTCCAAGACACTGAA. Translating it yields CASSLALQDTE. The entire CDR3 protein is CASSLALQDTEAFF.

With respect to this clone: The CDR3 extends 3 residues past the end of the read, so its final part is completed from the germline J gene. The gene calls are TRBV5-5 and TRBJ2-7; 7 bases align to TRBD1. The germline CDR1 and CDR2 sequences are SGHKS and YYEKEE (reference sequence). The CDR3 extends over 15 amino acids. Germline trimming cut 0 bases from V and 3 bases from J; bases unmatched to any gene: 6. The CDR3 DNA, read in part, is TGTGCCAGCAGCTTGGATCCCGGGACAGACTACGAG. Translation: CASSLDPGTDYE. The entire CDR3 sequence reads CASSLDPGTDYEQYF.

This clone has ten or more counts. The chain's CDR3 is CSASGLAGKNEQFF. Incomplete CDR3 DNA: TGCAGTGCTAGCGGACTAGCGGGGAAGAATGAG. The V and J genes are TRBV20-1 and TRBJ2-1, with TRBD2 identical over 12 bases. Read coverage stops 3 residues before the CDR3 terminus; the germline J gene supplies the remainder. This CDR3 region has 14 residues. Germline V lookup: CDR1 DFQATT, CDR2 SNEGSKA (reference sequence). V was clipped by 3 bases and J by 7 bases; unmatched bases: 4.

This clone was picked up a small number of times. The read ends 3 residues shy of where the CDR3 ends; the end is completed using the germline J gene. This chain joins TRBV2 and TRBJ2-2; 10 bases match TRBD2. The CDR3 sequence is 13 residues long. V was pared by 7 bases and J by 7 bases, with 3 bases of the junction left unmatched. Germline lookup yields CDR1 SNHLY and CDR2 FYNNEI. Partial CDR3 DNA: TGTGCCAGCAAGCGGGAGGGGATCGGGGAG. It specifies CASKREGIGE. In full, the CDR3 reads CASKREGIGELFF.

The table lists this clone with many counts. With the read ending 3 residues before the CDR3 end, the germline J gene is used to fill in that end. The V and J genes are TRBV18 and TRBJ2-7; D call uncertain. The CDR3 totals 15 residues. Between the trimmed V and J ends, which lost 4 bases and 5 bases, there was a span of 18 bases. Germline V gene sequence: CDR1 KGHSH, CDR2 LQKENI. The CDR3 DNA, read in part, is TGTGCCAGCTCACTCAGTGAGGTGAAGGTCCACGAG. This translates into CASSLSEVKVHE. The entire CDR3 reads CASSLSEVKVHEQYF.

This clone has ten or more counts. The read ends 3 residues shy of where the CDR3 ends; the end is completed using the germline J gene. The chain joins TRBV4-1 to TRBJ2-7; 7 positions match TRBD1. Looked up from germline, CDR1 is MGHRA and CDR2 is YSYEKL. The CDR3 consists of 12 residues. Losses at the gene ends were 3 bases for V and 6 bases for J; bases not matched to a gene: 2. The DNA read from the CDR3 is TGCGCCAGCAGCCACCCAGGGGGCGAG. It codes for CASSHPGGE. The whole CDR3 sequence reads CASSHPGGEQYF.

This clone was observed many times. The read gets to within 3 residues of the CDR3 end, and the germline J gene fills in the rest. The chain uses TRBV5-6 and TRBJ2-1, with 10 bases identical to TRBD2. Per the germline V gene, CDR1 is SGHDT and CDR2 is YYEEEE. The CDR3 extends over 15 amino acids. With 0 bases clipped from V and 9 bases from J, the junction kept 6 bases outside the gene matches. CDR3 region: CASSLGLAGVFEQFF. Incomplete CDR3 DNA: TGTGCCAGCAGCTTGGGTCTAGCGGGAGTGTTTGAG.

This clone has at least ten counts. CDR3 in amino acids: CASSQELVRGRGELFF. CDR3 DNA, as far as it was read: TGTGCCAGCAGCCAAGAGTTGGTCAGGGGGCGCGGGGAG. The rearrangement links TRBV14 to TRBJ2-2, with 8 positions matching TRBD1. The CDR3 end lies 3 residues beyond the end of the read and is filled in from the germline J gene. V lost 0 bases, J lost 7 bases, and 7 bases stayed unmatched. CDR1 is SGHDN and CDR2 is FVKESK in the germline V gene. This CDR3 comprises 16 residues. Combining the CDR3 with reference TRBV14 and TRBJ2-2 gives the whole variable domain EAGVTQFPSHSVIEKGQTVTLRCDPISGHDNLYWYRRVMGKEIKFLLHFVKESKQDESGMPNNRFLAERTGGTYSTLKVQPAELEDSGVYFCASSQELVRGRGELFFGEGSRLTVL.

This clone was seen ten or more times. Coverage ceases 3 residues before the CDR3 finishes, and the germline J gene fills in the end. The rearrangement links TRBV3-1 (or the pseudogene TRBV3-2) to TRBJ1-4, with D unclear. CDR1 and CDR2 (germline): LGHDT, YNNKEL (reference sequence). This CDR3 comprises 15 residues. The V end lost 1 base, the J end lost 1 base, and 7 bases lay between the germline ends. The CDR3 is CASSQVYGTNEKLFF. The sequenced CDR3 bases are TGTGCCAGCAGCCAAGTATACGGAACTAATGAAAAA.

This clone was recorded at least ten times. Read coverage stops 3 residues before the CDR3 terminus; the germline J gene supplies the remainder. The V call is TRBV20-1, the J call TRBJ1-2, with 8 positions matching TRBD1. Germline V CDR1 and CDR2: DFQATT, SNEGSKA (reference sequence). The CDR3 extends over 15 amino acids. The sequenced part of the CDR3 DNA is TGCAGTGCTAGGGTTCGGACAGGGAACATATACGGC. It encodes CSARVRTGNIYG. Given in full, the CDR3 is CSARVRTGNIYGYTF.

Worth noting for this clone: The CDR3 end falls 3 residues outside the read, so it is completed with the germline J gene. The chain recombines TRBV20-1 with TRBJ2-1; D remains unclear. The germline V gene encodes CDR1 DFQATT and CDR2 SNEGSKA (reference sequence). This CDR3 region has 15 residues. V was pared by 3 bases and J by 0 bases, with 12 bases between. The CDR3 spells CSASSAASSYNEQFF. The part of the CDR3 DNA that was read is TGCAGTGCTAGTTCCGCGGCGAGCTCCTACAATGAG.

This clone was found many times. Read coverage stops 3 residues before the CDR3 terminus; the germline J gene supplies the remainder. The gene calls are TRBV5-1 and TRBJ2-3; TRBD2 agrees at 14 bases. Germline V gene data show CDR1 as SGHRS and CDR2 as YFSETQ. V dropped 4 bases and J dropped 6; count of bases not matched to a gene: 7. The CDR3 totals 16 residues. CDR3 DNA, as far as it was read: TGCGCCAGCAGCCTCTTAGGACTAGCGGGGGGCGATACG. Encoded protein: CASSLLGLAGGDT. The CDR3, in full, reads CASSLLGLAGGDTQYF.

This clone occurred many times. The CDR3 end is not reached by the read, which stops 3 residues before it; the germline J gene fills it in. This chain uses TRBV20-1 with TRBJ1-1; D is perhaps TRBD1 (5 bases). The CDR3 is 12 amino acids. Germline V gives CDR1 DFQATT, CDR2 SNEGSKA (reference sequence). The covered CDR3 bases are TGCAGTGCGCGAGGAGCAGGGTACGGA. Translation gives CSARGAGYG. The full CDR3 reads CSARGAGYGAFF.

This clone came up many times. The read ends 3 residues early relative to the CDR3; the germline J gene fills the gap. V usage is TRBV7-2 and J usage is TRBJ1-1; D unclear. This CDR3 region has 13 residues. Trimming stripped 1 base from V and 6 bases from J, with 9 bases between. In germline, CDR1 is SGHTA, CDR2 FQGNSA. CDR3 loop: CASSLEPWPEAFF. The CDR3 DNA, read in part, is TGTGCCAGCAGCTTAGAACCCTGGCCTGAA. Together with reference TRBV7-2 and TRBJ1-1, the CDR3 gives the full variable domain: GAGVSQSPSNKVTEKGKDVELRCDPISGHTALYWYRQSLGQGLEFLIYFQGNSAPDKSGLPSDRFSAERTGGSVSTLTIQRTQQEDSAVYLCASSLEPWPEAFFGQGTRLTVV.

This clone was counted only a few times. CDR3 sequence: CASSPTGRGTGELFF. CDR3 DNA (partial): TGTGCCAGCTCACCGACAGGGCGAGGCACCGGGGAG. The gene calls are TRBV18 and TRBJ2-2; 7 positions agree with TRBD1. Read data end 3 residues before the CDR3 end; the end is taken from the germline J gene. This CDR3 has 15 residues. Losses at the gene ends were 3 bases for V and 4 bases for J; bases not matched to a gene: 5. Germline V lookup: CDR1 KGHSH, CDR2 LQKENI. Filled out from reference TRBV18 and TRBJ2-2, the complete variable domain reads NAGVMQNPRHLVRRRGQEARLRCSPMKGHSHVYWYRQLPEEGLKFMVYLQKENIIDESGMPKERFSAEFPKEGPSILRIQQVVRGDSAAYFCASSPTGRGTGELFFGEGSRLTVL.

This clone has a count of ten or more. The read comes to an end 3 residues before the CDR3 does, leaving the germline J gene to fill in the end. This chain uses TRBV5-1 with TRBJ2-5, with 12 bases aligning to TRBD2. Per germline, CDR1 SGHRS and CDR2 YFSETQ. This CDR3 is built from 18 residues. Trimming cost V 4 bases and J 4 bases; bases outside gene matches: 14. CDR3 DNA, as far as it was read: TGCGCCAGCAGCCGAGATTTACAACTAGCGGGAGGTTCAGAGACC. Encoded protein: CASSRDLQLAGGSET. The complete CDR3 protein is CASSRDLQLAGGSETQYF.

This clone occurred many times. The CDR3 end lies 3 residues beyond the end of the read and is filled in from the germline J gene. The genes are TRBV2 and TRBJ2-3, with 12 bases aligning to TRBD2. From germline, CDR1 is SNHLY and CDR2 FYNNEI. This CDR3 is 19 amino acids long. Losses at the gene ends were 4 bases for V and 0 bases for J; bases not matched to a gene: 11. The sequenced part of the CDR3 DNA is TGTGCCAGCAGTGTAACCACTAGCGGGGGGTCCCCTAGCACAGATACG. It encodes CASSVTTSGGSPSTDT. The entire CDR3 protein reads CASSVTTSGGSPSTDTQYF.

This clone was seen more than once but under ten times. The CDR3 region is CASSPLGGVGNEQFF. Incomplete CDR3 DNA: TGTGCCAGCAGCCCCCTCGGGGGAGTCGGCAATGAG. This chain links TRBV11-2 with TRBJ2-1; a possible D gene is TRBD2 (6 bases). Read sequence stops 3 residues before the CDR3 end, and the germline J gene provides the missing end. V gave up 5 bases and J gave up 6 bases, with 17 bases separating them. Germline V gene lookup returns CDR1 SGHAT and CDR2 FQNNGV. The CDR3 consists of 15 residues.